These 5 T cell receptor beta chains came from one sample sequenced in a study of CD8+ T cells in alopecia areata. As the sequencing template, cDNA was produced by extracting RNA and reverse transcribing it. Profiling relied on immunoSEQ multiplex PCR, and the TCRdb table lists in-frame clones only, not all of them. The sample has some 120,000 clones, approximately 53% seen once. The sequencing used CD4+ T cells sorted from blood, collected at week 0. These receptor sequences come from a human donor with alopecia areata.

The J gene is TRBJ1-2, the V gene TRBV4-1; TRBD1 matches 9 bases. Germline V CDR1 and CDR2: MGHRA, YSYEKL. V lost 3 bases, J lost 6 bases, and 5 bases stayed unmatched. This CDR3 is 14 amino acids long. CDR3 in DNA: TGCGCCAGCAGCCAGCAGACAGGGGGGGATGGCTACACCTTC. Its protein is CASSQQTGGDGYTF.

The genes are TRBV5-1 and TRBJ2-7; 7 nucleotides align to TRBD1. The CDR3 runs 15 residues. CDR1 and CDR2 from the germline V gene are SGHRS and YFSETQ. Trimming cost V 0 bases and J 3 bases; bases outside gene matches: 6. DNA for the CDR3: TGCGCCAGCAGCTTGGGAGGGGGACAGAACTACGAGCAGTACTTC. Its protein is CASSLGGGQNYEQYF.

Only one count was recorded for this clone. The chain carries TRBV7-2 and TRBJ2-7; D is unclear. Trimming stripped 2 bases from V and 6 bases from J, with 8 bases between. The CDR3 length is 12 residues. Germline values: CDR1 SGHTA, CDR2 FQGNSA. The CDR3 reads CASSLTQSEQYF. The CDR3 DNA sequence: TGTGCCAGCAGCTTAACGCAGTCCGAGCAGTACTTC.

V is TRBV6-5 and J is TRBJ1-2; 7 nucleotides agree with TRBD1. The ends lost 7 bases at V and 8 bases at J; junction bases unmatched: 7. Germline V gene sequence: CDR1 MNHEY, CDR2 SVGAGI. This CDR3 is built from 12 residues. The CDR3 nucleotides are TGTGCCAGCAACCAAGGGGGCGTAGGCTACACCTTC. Protein product: CASNQGGVGYTF.

There are a few counts of this clone. The same CDR3 is also encoded by other DNA sequences in this sample. The chain employs TRBV5-1 and TRBJ2-1; D is unresolved. The length of the CDR3 is 13 residues. Trimming took 0 bases from V and 3 from J, leaving 4 bases between them. Germline V gene sequence: CDR1 SGHRS, CDR2 YFSETQ. The CDR3 reads CASSLGLYNEQFF. CDR3 DNA: TGCGCCAGCAGCTTGGGACTCTACAATGAGCAGTTCTTC.